The 14 T cell receptor beta chains given below trace back to one sample, sequenced in a study of blood T cells in healthy people across ages. Sample-barcoded 5' priming and a J-beta primer mix drove a second PCR of roughly 6 to 12 cycles. TCRdb analysed the 5' RACE reads with MiXCR anew, one entry per CDR3 protein. The data show roughly 730,000 distinct CDR3 sequences, with more than 55% seen just once and roughly 24% held by the top ten. Sample: blood. These receptors all stem from a man aged 35-49 years in good health.

The J gene is TRBJ1-2, the V gene TRBV27, with TRBD1 as a possible D gene (6 bases). The V gene's germline CDR1 is MNHEY and CDR2 SMNVEV (reference sequence). The CDR3 has 15 amino acids. Between the trimmed V and J ends, which lost 4 bases and 6 bases, there was a span of 18 bases. CDR3 amino acids: CASSYAPGAGNGYTF. In nucleotides, the CDR3 is TGTGCCAGCAGTTACGCCCCGGGGGCAGGGAATGGCTACACCTTC.

The rearrangement uses TRBV12-3 or TRBV12-4 and TRBJ2-5, with D perhaps matching TRBD2 (5 bases). The DNA end is more similar to TRBJ2-7, so the J call may be wrong. This CDR3 is built from 13 residues. The DNA for the CDR3 is TGTGCCAGCAGAGAAACTAGTATCCACGAGCAGTACTTC. Translated: CASRETSIHEQYF.

V and J are TRBV29-1 and TRBJ2-1; 7 positions match TRBD1. CDR3 size: 12 residues. Germline CDR1 reads SQVTM; CDR2 reads ANQGSEA. Trimming took 5 bases from V and 3 from J; bases not matched to a gene: 1. The CDR3 loop reads CSVRGRYNEQFF. CDR3 DNA: TGCAGCGTTAGGGGGCGCTACAATGAGCAGTTCTTC.

In this sample, this clonotype turned up a few times. The chain joins TRBV5-1 to TRBJ1-6, with D maybe TRBD1 (5 bases). CDR3 length equals 14 residues. In germline, CDR1 is SGHRS, CDR2 YFSETQ. The V gene lost 4 bases and the J gene lost 2 bases, with 7 bases spanning the gap. CDR3 in DNA: TGCGCCAGCAGCCTGGACACCTATAATTCACCCCTCCACTTT. Amino acid sequence: CASSLDTYNSPLHF.

The rearrangement uses TRBV28 and TRBJ2-7; either TRBD1 or TRBD2 may fit D (6 bases each). Trimming removed 6 bases at V and 5 bases at J, with 20 bases between. The CDR3 has 15 residues. The V gene's germline CDR1 is MDHEN and CDR2 SYDVKM. The CDR3 DNA reads as TGTGCCAGCAGAACACACAGGGTCGGGGGAGACGAGCAGTACTTC. Translation gives CASRTHRVGGDEQYF.

The DNA for the CDR3 is TGCAGTGCTACCCGGGTCTCTGGCGGGAGATACAATGAGCAGTTCTTC. Its translation is CSATRVSGGRYNEQFF. The chain links TRBV20-1 to TRBJ2-1; TRBD2 matches 7 bases. Germline V CDR1 and CDR2: DFQATT, SNEGSKA (reference sequence). The CDR3 spans 16 residues. The V and J ends lost 4 bases and 4 bases, in that order; junction bases with no gene match: 13.

J is TRBJ2-5 and V is TRBV5-6, with D perhaps matching TRBD1 (6 bases). Germline CDR1 reads SGHDT; CDR2 reads YYEEEE. V was shortened by 4 bases and J by 4 bases, with 17 bases between the two germline ends. The CDR3 spans 15 residues. The CDR3 bases are TGTGCCAGCAGCCGCCCGGACAGCTTCTTAGAGACCCAGTACTTC. Translated: CASSRPDSFLETQYF.

This clonotype came up a few times. The genes are TRBV9 and TRBJ1-6; D unclear. Trimming took off 0 bases at V and 8 bases at J, with 12 bases between the two ends. This CDR3 spans 15 amino acids. Per the germline V gene, CDR1 is SGDLS and CDR2 is YYNGEE. CDR3 nucleotides: TGTGCCAGCAGCGTAGATCGGGGAAGGGATTCACCCCTCCACTTT. Residues: CASSVDRGRDSPLHF.

This sequence joins TRBV7-2 and TRBJ1-2, with a tentative D call TRBD1 (6 bases). Germline CDR1 reads SGHTA; CDR2 reads FQGNSA. The V end was cut by 4 bases, the J end by 8 bases, with 17 bases between. The CDR3 has 14 residues. CDR3 bases: TGTGCCAGCAGCTCAGTTCCGGGGGCGCGGGGCTACACCTTC. Its protein product is CASSSVPGARGYTF.

The V and J genes are TRBV20-1 and TRBJ1-5; possible D gene TRBD1, 5 bases. Germline V gene lookup returns CDR1 DFQATT and CDR2 SNEGSKA (reference sequence). CDR3 length equals 22 residues. V gave up 2 bases and J gave up 0 bases, with 32 bases separating them. The CDR3 region is CSARTRRRVQGSPPYSNQPQHF. CDR3 nucleotides: TGCAGTGCTAGAACCCGGCGCCGGGTCCAGGGTTCCCCCCCATATAGCAATCAGCCCCAGCATTTT.

The rearrangement uses TRBV7-2 and TRBJ2-1, with 12 nucleotides matching TRBD2. The germline V gene encodes CDR1 SGHTA and CDR2 FQGNSA. J lost 7 bases, V lost 3 bases, and 10 bases had no gene match. The CDR3 contains 17 residues. The CDR3, as DNA: TGTGCCAGCAGCTTTCCTAGCGGGGGGGTACCCAGGAATGAGCAGTTCTTC. Translating it yields CASSFPSGGVPRNEQFF.

The chain couples TRBV4-2 to TRBJ2-3, with 8 bases fitting TRBD2. J lost 0 bases, V lost 1 base, and 9 bases had no gene match. The germline V gene has CDR1 LGHNA and CDR2 YNFKEQ. CDR3 size: 18 residues. The CDR3 is CASSQAQLAGTSTDTQYF. In nucleotides, the CDR3 is TGTGCCAGCAGCCAAGCCCAGCTAGCGGGCACTAGCACAGATACGCAGTATTTT.

The chain combines TRBV11-2 with TRBJ2-5; 7 nucleotides align to TRBD1. CDR1 is SGHAT and CDR2 is FQNNGV in the germline V gene. J gave up 3 bases and V 3 bases, and 10 bases lay outside the gene matches. The CDR3 runs to 16 residues. The CDR3 sequence is CASSFIPDRAEETQYF. CDR3 sequence (DNA): TGTGCCAGCAGCTTTATCCCTGACAGGGCTGAAGAGACCCAGTACTTC.

The chain has TRBV5-1 and TRBJ2-1; TRBD2 aligns across 8 bases. The CDR3 has 15 amino acids. The germline V gene has CDR1 SGHRS and CDR2 YFSETQ. Trimming took 2 bases from V and 7 from J; bases not matched to a gene: 8. CDR3 loop: CASSLAGDAGNEQFF. CDR3 DNA: TGCGCCAGCAGCTTAGCGGGAGATGCGGGGAATGAGCAGTTCTTC.